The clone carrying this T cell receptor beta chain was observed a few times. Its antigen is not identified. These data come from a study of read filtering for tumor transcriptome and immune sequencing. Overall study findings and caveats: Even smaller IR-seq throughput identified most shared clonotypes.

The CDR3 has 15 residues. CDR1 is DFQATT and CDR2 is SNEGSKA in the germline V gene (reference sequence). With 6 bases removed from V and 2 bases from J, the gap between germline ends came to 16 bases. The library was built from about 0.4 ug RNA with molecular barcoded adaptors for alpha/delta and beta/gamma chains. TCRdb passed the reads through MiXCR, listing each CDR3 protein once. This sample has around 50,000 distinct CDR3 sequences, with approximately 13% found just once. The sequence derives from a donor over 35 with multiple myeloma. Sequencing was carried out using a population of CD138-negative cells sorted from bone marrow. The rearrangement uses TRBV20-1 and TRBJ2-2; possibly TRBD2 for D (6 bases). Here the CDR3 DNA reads TGCAGTGCCGAAACCGGGACTTCAAACACCGGGGAGCTGTTTTTT. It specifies CSAETGTSNTGELFF.